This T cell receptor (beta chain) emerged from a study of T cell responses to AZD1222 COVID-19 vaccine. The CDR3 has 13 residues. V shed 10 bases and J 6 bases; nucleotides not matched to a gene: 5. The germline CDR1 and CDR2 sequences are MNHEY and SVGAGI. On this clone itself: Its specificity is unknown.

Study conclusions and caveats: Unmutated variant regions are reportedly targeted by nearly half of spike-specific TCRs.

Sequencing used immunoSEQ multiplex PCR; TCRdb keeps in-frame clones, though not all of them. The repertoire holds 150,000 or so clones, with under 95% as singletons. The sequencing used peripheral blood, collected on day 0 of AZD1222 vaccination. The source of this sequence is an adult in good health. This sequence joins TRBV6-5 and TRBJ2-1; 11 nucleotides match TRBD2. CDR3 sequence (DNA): TGTGCCACAAGACTAGCGGGGAGCAATGAGCAGTTCTTC. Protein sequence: CATRLAGSNEQFF.